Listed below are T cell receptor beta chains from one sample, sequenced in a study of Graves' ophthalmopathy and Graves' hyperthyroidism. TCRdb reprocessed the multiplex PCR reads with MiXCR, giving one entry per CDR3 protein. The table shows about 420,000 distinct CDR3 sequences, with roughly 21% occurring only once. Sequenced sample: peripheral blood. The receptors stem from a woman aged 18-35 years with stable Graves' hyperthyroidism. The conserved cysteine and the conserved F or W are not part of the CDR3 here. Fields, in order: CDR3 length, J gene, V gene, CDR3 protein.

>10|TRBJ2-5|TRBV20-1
SALPHQETQY
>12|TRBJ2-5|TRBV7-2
ASSFGQDKETQY
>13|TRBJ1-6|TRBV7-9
ASSLVDIYNSPLH
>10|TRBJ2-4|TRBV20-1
SARGGTNIQY
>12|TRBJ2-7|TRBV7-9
ASSLHGQGYEQY
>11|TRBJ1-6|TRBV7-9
ASDLGGNSPLH
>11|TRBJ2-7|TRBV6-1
ASRGGFRYEQY
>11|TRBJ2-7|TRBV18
ASQAGGTYEQY
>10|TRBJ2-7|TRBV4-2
ASSQGYYEQY
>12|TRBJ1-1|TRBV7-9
ASSLETGGTEAF
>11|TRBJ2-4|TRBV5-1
ASSPGQSNIKY
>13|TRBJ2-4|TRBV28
ATFSGGLAKNIQY
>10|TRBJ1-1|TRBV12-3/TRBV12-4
ATQGDGTEAF
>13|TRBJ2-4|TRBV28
ASRGSTGDKNIQY
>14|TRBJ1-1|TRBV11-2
ASSPPGGRGYTEAF
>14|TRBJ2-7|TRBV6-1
ASRTMSGFRFIEQY
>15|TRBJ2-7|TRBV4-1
ASSQAPGAGVGYEQY
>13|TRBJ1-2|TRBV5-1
ASSSWTGINYGYT
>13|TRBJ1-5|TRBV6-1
ASSFKGGSHQPQH
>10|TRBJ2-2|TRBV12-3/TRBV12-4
ASSPVGGELF
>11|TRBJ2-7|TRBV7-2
ASSLGILWEQY